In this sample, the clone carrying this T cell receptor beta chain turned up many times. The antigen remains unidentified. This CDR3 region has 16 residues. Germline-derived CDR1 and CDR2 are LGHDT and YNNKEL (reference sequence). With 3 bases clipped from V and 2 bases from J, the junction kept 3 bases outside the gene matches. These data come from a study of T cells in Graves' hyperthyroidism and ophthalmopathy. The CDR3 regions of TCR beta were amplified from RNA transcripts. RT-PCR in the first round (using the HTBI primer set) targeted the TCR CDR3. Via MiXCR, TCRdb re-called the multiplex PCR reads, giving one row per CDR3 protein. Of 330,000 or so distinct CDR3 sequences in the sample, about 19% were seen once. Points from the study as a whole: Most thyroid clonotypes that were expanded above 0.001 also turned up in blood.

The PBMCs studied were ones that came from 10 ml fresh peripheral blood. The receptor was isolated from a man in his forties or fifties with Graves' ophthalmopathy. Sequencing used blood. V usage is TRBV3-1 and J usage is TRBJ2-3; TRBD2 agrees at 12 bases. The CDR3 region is CASSQRLAGDTDTQYF. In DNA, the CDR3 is TGTGCCAGCAGCCAGAGACTAGCGGGGGACACAGATACGCAGTATTTT.